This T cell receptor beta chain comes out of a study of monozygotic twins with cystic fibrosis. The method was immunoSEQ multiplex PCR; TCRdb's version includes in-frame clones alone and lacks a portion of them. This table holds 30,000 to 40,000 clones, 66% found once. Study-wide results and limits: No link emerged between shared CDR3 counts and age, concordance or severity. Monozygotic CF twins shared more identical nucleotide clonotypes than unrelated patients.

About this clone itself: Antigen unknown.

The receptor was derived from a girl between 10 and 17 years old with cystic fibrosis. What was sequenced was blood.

Here the CDR3 reads CASSQGGEKLFF. The DNA for the CDR3 is TGTGCCAGTAGCCAGGGGGGAGAAAAACTGTTTTTT. V is TRBV19 and J is TRBJ1-4, with 7 bases lining up with TRBD1. Looked up from germline, CDR1 is LNHDA and CDR2 is SQIVND (reference sequence). This CDR3 spans 12 amino acids. Trimming removed 6 bases from V and 8 bases from J; junction bases left unmatched: 3. Looking up the rest from reference TRBV19 and TRBJ1-4 gives the full variable domain: DGGITQSPKYLFRKEGQNVTLSCEQNLNHDAMYWYRQDPGQGLRLIYYSQIVNDFQKGDIAEGYSVSREKKESFPLTVTSAQKNPTAFYLCASSQGGEKLFFGSGTQLSVL.